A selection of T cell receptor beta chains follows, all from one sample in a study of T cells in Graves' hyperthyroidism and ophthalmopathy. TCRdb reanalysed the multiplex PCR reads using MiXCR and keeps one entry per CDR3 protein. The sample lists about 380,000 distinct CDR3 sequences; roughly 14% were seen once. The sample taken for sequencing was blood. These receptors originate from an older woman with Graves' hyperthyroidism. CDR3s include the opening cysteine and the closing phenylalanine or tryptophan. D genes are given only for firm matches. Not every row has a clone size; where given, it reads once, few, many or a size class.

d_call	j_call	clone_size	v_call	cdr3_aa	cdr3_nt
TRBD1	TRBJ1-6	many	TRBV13	CASSLNRGAHSPLHF	TGTGCCAGCAGCTTAAACAGGGGAGCGCATTCACCCCTCCACTTT
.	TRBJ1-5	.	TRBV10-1	CASSLPAAGSKQPQHF	TGCGCCAGCAGTCTCCCCGCGGCAGGGTCTAAGCAGCCCCAGCATTTT
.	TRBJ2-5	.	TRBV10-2	CASSPTIQETQYF	TGCGCCAGCAGCCCGACTATCCAAGAGACCCAGTACTTC
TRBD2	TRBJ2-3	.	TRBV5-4	CASSLDLAGADTQYF	TGTGCCAGCAGCTTGGATCTAGCGGGAGCAGATACGCAGTATTTT
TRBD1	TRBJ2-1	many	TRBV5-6	CASSRQGAFSYNEQFF	TGTGCCAGCAGCCGACAGGGGGCTTTCTCCTACAATGAGCAGTTCTTC
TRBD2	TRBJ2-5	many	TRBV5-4	CASSPSAGAGQETQYF	TGTGCCAGCAGCCCTTCAGCGGGAGCGGGCCAAGAGACCCAGTACTTC
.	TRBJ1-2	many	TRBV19	CASSIGDTGAFYGYTF	TGTGCCAGTAGTATAGGGGACACCGGCGCCTTCTATGGCTACACCTTC
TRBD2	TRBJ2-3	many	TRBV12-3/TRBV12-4	CASSLGPPAGVLDTQYF	TGTGCCAGCAGTTTAGGCCCTCCAGCGGGAGTTCTAGATACGCAGTATTTT
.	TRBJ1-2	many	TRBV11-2	CASSLGEYSFNYGYTF	TGTGCCAGCAGCTTAGGGGAATACAGTTTTAACTATGGCTACACCTTC
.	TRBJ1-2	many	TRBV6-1	CASKYNRDNYGYTF	TGTGCCAGCAAATATAACAGGGATAACTATGGCTACACCTTC
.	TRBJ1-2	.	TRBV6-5	CASSYGREYGYTF	TGTGCCAGCAGTTACGGCAGGGAGTATGGCTACACCTTC
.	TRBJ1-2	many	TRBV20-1	CSAPPHNYGYTF	TGCAGTGCCCCCCCCCATAACTATGGCTACACCTTC
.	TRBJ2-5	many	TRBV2	CASSDKDPQETQYF	TGTGCCAGCAGTGACAAGGACCCACAAGAGACCCAGTACTTC
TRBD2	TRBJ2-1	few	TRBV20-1	CSARVPPGLAGALYNEQFF	TGCAGTGCTAGAGTCCCACCCGGACTAGCGGGAGCTCTCTACAATGAGCAGTTCTTC
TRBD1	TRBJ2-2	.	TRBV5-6	CASSSPLDRANTGELFF	TGTGCCAGCAGCTCTCCATTGGACAGGGCGAACACCGGGGAGCTGTTTTTT
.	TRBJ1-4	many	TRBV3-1	CASSQGYGSNEKLFF	TGTGCCAGCAGCCAGGGTTATGGATCTAATGAAAAACTGTTTTTT
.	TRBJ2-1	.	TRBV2	CASSNFDEQFF	TGTGCCAGCAGTAATTTTGATGAGCAGTTCTTC
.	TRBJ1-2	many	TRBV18	CASSPTSSIYGYTF	TGTGCCAGCTCACCAACTTCCAGCATCTATGGCTACACCTTC
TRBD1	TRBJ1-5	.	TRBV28	CASSPSPGQGKFNQPQHF	TGTGCCAGCAGTCCCTCCCCGGGACAGGGAAAGTTCAATCAGCCCCAGCATTTT
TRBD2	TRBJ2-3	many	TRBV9	CASSVGTSGRVPDTQYF	TGTGCCAGCAGCGTAGGAACTAGCGGGAGGGTTCCAGATACGCAGTATTTT
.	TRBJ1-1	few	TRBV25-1	CASSEYDIMNTEAFF	TGTGCCAGCAGTGAATATGACATAATGAACACTGAAGCTTTCTTT
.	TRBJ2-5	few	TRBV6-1	CASSDGLFETQYF	TGTGCCAGCAGTGATGGGCTTTTTGAAACCCAGTACTTC
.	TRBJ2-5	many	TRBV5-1	CASRLGQGETQYF	TGCGCCAGCAGACTAGGGCAGGGGGAGACCCAGTACTTC
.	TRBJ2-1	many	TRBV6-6	CASSYPGGEQFF	TGTGCCAGCAGTTACCCAGGTGGTGAGCAGTTCTTC
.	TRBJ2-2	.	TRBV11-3	CASSGVAGELFF	TGTGCCAGCAGCGGGGTGGCCGGGGAGCTGTTTTTT
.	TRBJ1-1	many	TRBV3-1	CASSPGHLNTEAFF	TGTGCCAGCAGCCCTGGACACCTGAACACTGAAGCTTTCTTT
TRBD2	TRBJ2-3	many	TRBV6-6	CASSYSRASGTDTQYF	TGTGCCAGCAGTTACTCGCGGGCTAGCGGTACAGATACGCAGTATTTT
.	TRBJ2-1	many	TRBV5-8	CASSFEDTRGEQFF	TGTGCCAGCAGCTTTGAGGACACACGTGGGGAGCAGTTCTTC
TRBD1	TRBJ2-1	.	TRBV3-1	CASSPRQGNEQFF	TGTGCCAGCAGCCCCAGACAGGGGAATGAGCAGTTCTTC
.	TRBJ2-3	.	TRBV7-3	CASSLDLAGSTDTQYF	TGTGCCAGCAGCTTAGATCTTGCGGGAAGCACAGATACGCAGTATTTT
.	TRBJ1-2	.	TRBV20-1	CSGRGDYGYTF	TGCAGTGGCCGGGGGGACTATGGCTACACCTTC
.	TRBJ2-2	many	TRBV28	CASSLTRPFVDPGELFF	TGTGCCAGCAGTTTAACTAGGCCCTTTGTGGACCCCGGGGAGCTGTTTTTT
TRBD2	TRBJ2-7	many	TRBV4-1	CASSPGLAGASYEQYF	TGCGCCAGCAGCCCCGGACTAGCGGGAGCAAGCTACGAGCAGTACTTC
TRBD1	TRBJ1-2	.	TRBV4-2	CASSPPGTGSNYGYTF	TGTGCCAGCAGCCCCCCCGGGACAGGATCTAACTATGGCTACACCTTC
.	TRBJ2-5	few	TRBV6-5	CASSYPRGSGAQETQYF	TGTGCCAGCAGTTACCCCCGAGGTAGCGGAGCCCAAGAGACCCAGTACTTC
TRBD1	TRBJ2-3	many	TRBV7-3	CASSPGTGRTDTQYF	TGTGCCAGCAGCCCGGGGACAGGGAGGACAGATACGCAGTATTTT